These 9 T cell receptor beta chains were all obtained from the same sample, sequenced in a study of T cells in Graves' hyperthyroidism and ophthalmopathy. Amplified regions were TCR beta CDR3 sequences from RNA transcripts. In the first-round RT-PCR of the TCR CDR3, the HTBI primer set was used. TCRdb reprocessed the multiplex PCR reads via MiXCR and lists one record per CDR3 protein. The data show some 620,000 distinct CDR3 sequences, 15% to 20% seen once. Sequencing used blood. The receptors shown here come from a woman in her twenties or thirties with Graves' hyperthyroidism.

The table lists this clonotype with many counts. The CDR3, as DNA: TGCAGTGCGTGGACAGGGGGCGGTTACGAGCAGTACTTC. As protein: CSAWTGGGYEQYF. The rearrangement uses TRBV20-1 and TRBJ2-7; 11 bases are shared with TRBD1. The V gene's germline CDR1 is DFQATT and CDR2 SNEGSKA (reference sequence). The CDR3 runs 13 residues. Trimming at V came to 6 bases and at J to 4 bases, leaving 5 bases not matched to a gene.

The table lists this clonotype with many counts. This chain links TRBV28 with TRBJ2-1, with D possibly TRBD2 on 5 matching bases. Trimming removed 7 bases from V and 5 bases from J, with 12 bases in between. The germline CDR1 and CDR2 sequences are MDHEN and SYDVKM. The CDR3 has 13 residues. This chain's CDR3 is CASTIEGNNEQFF. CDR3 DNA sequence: TGTGCCAGCACTATTGAGGGAAACAATGAGCAGTTCTTC.

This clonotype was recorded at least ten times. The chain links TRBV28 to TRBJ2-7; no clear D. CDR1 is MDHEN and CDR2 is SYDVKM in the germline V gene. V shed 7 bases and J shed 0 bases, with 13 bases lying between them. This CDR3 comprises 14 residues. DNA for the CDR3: TGTGCCAGCATCCCTGGTCAGAGCTCCTACGAGCAGTACTTC. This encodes CASIPGQSSYEQYF.

CDR3 bases: TGTGCCAGCAGTTACTCCGGAAGGGGGCAGTCAAATACGCAGTATTTT. This encodes CASSYSGRGQSNTQYF. The chain combines TRBV6-6 with TRBJ2-3, with 7 positions matching TRBD1. V shed 0 bases, J shed 7 bases, and the junction held 10 bases outside the gene matches. The CDR3 has 16 amino acids. The germline CDR1 and CDR2 sequences are MNHNY and SVGAGI (reference sequence).

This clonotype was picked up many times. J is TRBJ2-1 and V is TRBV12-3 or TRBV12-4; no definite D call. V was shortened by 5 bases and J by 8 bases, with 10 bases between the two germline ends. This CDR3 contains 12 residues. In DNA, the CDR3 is TGTGCCAGCAGTGCGATCGTGGATGAGCAGTTCTTC. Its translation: CASSAIVDEQFF.

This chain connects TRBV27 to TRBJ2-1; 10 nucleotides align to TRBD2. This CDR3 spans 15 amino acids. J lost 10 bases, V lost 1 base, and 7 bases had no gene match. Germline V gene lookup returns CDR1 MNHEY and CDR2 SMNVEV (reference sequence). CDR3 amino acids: CASSLWSGRASEQFF. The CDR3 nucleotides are TGTGCCAGCAGTTTATGGAGCGGGAGGGCCTCCGAGCAGTTCTTC.

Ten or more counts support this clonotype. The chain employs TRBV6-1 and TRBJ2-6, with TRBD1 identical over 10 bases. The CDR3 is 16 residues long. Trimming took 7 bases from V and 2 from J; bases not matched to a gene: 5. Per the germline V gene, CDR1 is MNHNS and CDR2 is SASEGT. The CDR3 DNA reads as TGTGCCAGCACCTTCGACAGGGGGCCTGGGGCCAACGTCCTGACTTTC. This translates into CASTFDRGPGANVLTF.

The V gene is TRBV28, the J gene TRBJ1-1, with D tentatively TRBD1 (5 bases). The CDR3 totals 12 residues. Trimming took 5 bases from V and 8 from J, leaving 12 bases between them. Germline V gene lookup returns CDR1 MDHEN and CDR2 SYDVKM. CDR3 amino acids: CASSARDGEAFF. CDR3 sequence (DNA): TGTGCCAGCAGTGCCCGGGACGGCGAAGCTTTCTTT. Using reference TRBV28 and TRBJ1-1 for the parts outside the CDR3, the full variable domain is DVKVTQSSRYLVKRTGEKVFLECVQDMDHENMFWYRQDPGLGLRLIYFSYDVKMKEKGDIPEGYSVSREKKERFSLILESASTNQTSMYLCASSARDGEAFFGQGTRLTVV.

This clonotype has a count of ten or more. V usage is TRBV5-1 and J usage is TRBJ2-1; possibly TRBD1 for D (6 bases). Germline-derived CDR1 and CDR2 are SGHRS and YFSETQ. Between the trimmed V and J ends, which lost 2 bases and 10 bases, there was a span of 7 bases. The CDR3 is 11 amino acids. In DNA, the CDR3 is TGCGCCAGCAGCTTTGGGACAGAGCAGTTCTTC. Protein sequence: CASSFGTEQFF.